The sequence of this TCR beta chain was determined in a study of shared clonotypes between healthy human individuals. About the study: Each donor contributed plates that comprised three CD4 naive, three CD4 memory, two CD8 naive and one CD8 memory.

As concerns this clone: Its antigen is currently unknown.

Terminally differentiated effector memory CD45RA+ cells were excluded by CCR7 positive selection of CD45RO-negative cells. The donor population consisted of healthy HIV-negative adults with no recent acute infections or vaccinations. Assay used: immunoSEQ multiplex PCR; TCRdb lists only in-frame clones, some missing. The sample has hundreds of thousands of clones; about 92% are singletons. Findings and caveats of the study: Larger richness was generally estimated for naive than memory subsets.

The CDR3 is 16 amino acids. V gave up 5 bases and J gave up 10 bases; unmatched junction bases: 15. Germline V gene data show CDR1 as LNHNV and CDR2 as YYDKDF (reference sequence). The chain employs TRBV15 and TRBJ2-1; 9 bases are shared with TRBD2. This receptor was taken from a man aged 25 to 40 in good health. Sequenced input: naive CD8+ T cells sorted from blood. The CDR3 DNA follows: TGTGCCACCAGCCTAGAGGCGGGAGGGCCCCCTACGGAGCAGTTCTTC. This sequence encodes CATSLEAGGPPTEQFF.